This T cell receptor beta chain was retrieved from a study of read filtering for tumor transcriptome and immune sequencing. Study-level background: Whole-transcriptome libraries were prepared after DNase treatment. RNA-seq yielded only about 85 to 1273 TCR reads, IR-seq about 4 to 10.27 million.

From 400 to 450 ng of RNA, a library with molecular barcoded alpha/delta and beta/gamma adaptors was made. TCRdb reprocessed the reads with MiXCR, giving one entry per CDR3 protein. The repertoire holds 75,000 to 95,000 distinct CDR3 sequences, around a fifth seen once, with roughly an eighth in the top ten. Regarding the study as a whole: IR-seq captured clonotypes deeper and more reliably than RNA-seq.

This clonotype was seen a few times. Its antigen remains unknown. Material: a population of CD138-negative cells sorted from bone marrow. This clonotype originated in a donor aged 40 or older with multiple myeloma.

CDR3 residues: CASTPIDGQPQHF. CDR3 bases: TGTGCCAGTACCCCGATCGACGGTCAGCCCCAGCATTTT. The rearrangement links TRBV19 to TRBJ1-5; no clear D gene. Germline V lookup: CDR1 LNHDA, CDR2 SQIVND (reference sequence). The CDR3 is 13 amino acids. Trimming shortened V by 7 bases and J by 6 bases, and 13 bases separated the two germline ends.